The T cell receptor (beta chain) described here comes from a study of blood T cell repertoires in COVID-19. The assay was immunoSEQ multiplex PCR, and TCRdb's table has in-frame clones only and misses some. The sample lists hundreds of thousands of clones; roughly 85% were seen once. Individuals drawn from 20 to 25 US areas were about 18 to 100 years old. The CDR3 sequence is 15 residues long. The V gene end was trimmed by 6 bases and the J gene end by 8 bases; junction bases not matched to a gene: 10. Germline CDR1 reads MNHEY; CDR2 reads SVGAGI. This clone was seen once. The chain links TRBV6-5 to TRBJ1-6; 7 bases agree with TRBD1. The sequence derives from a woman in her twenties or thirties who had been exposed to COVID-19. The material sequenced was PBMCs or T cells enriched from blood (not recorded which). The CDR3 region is CASSDRDRSYSPLHF. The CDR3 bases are TGTGCCAGCAGCGACAGGGATCGGTCCTATTCACCCCTCCACTTT.